The 32 T cell receptor beta chains below all came from one sample that was sequenced in a study of beta chain features in type 1 diabetes. What was sequenced were expressed TCRB transcripts, since all of the isolated RNA had been reverse transcribed. Libraries were prepared by immunoSEQ multiplex PCR; TCRdb keeps only in-frame clonotypes and omits some of them. This sample has hundreds of thousands of clones; 15% to 19% occur once, and the top ten carry more than 0.08%. Sequenced: naive CD4+ T cells from blood. Receptor source: a man aged 18 to 29 in good health.

This clone was found a few times. The gene calls are TRBV30 and TRBJ1-1, with D possibly matching TRBD1 (5 bases). Per the germline V gene, CDR1 is GTSNPN and CDR2 is SVGIG (reference sequence). V was cut by 1 base and J by 0 bases, with 12 bases left in between. This CDR3 is built from 15 residues. CDR3 residues: CAWSAWGLMNTEAFF. In DNA form, the CDR3 reads TGTGCCTGGAGTGCCTGGGGACTGATGAACACTGAAGCTTTCTTT.

The rearrangement uses TRBV2 and TRBJ2-1, with TRBD2 identical over 7 bases. This CDR3 spans 13 amino acids. Trimming removed 5 bases from V and 3 bases from J; junction bases left unmatched: 1. CDR1 and CDR2 (germline): SNHLY, FYNNEI. The chain's CDR3 is CASSSSGYNEQFF. The CDR3 DNA reads as TGTGCCAGCAGTTCTAGCGGCTACAATGAGCAGTTCTTC.

CDR3 sequence: CASSSGRGLVSEQYF. The DNA of the CDR3 is TGTGCCAGCTCTTCGGGGAGGGGGCTGGTCTCCGAGCAGTACTTC. The chain employs TRBV18 and TRBJ2-7; D assignment may be TRBD1 or TRBD2 (7 bases each). V shed 6 bases and J shed 6 bases, with 21 bases lying between them. Germline values: CDR1 KGHSH, CDR2 LQKENI. This CDR3 region has 15 residues.

This clone was counted between two and nine times. The chain employs TRBV5-4 and TRBJ2-1, with D possibly TRBD1 on 5 matching bases. The CDR3 contains 13 residues. Trimming stripped 4 bases from V and 9 bases from J, with 14 bases between. Germline V gives CDR1 SGHNT, CDR2 YYREEE (reference sequence). The CDR3 nucleotides are TGTGCCAGCAGCCAGGGCTCAAGGGGTGAGCAGTTCTTC. This translates into CASSQGSRGEQFF.

This clone occurred a few times. The V and J genes are TRBV7-9 and TRBJ1-1; D gene unclear. V gave up 3 bases and J gave up 4 bases, with 18 bases separating them. From germline, CDR1 is SEHNR and CDR2 FQNEAQ (reference sequence). CDR3 size: 16 residues. The CDR3 DNA follows: TGTGCCAGCAGCTTCCCCCCCGTTATTCCCGGCACTGAAGCTTTCTTT. The encoded protein is CASSFPPVIPGTEAFF.

The rearrangement joins TRBV2 to TRBJ2-3; TRBD2 is a possible D gene (6 bases). The CDR3 is made up of 14 amino acids. CDR1 SNHLY and CDR2 FYNNEI come from the germline V gene. The V end lost 3 bases, the J end lost 0 bases, and 7 bases lay between the germline ends. The CDR3 loop is CASSDRGSTDTQYF. The CDR3 DNA sequence: TGTGCCAGCAGTGATCGGGGGAGCACAGATACGCAGTATTTT.

This chain uses TRBV10-3 with TRBJ2-5; D gene uncertain. Trimming took 4 bases from V and 7 from J, leaving 13 bases between them. This CDR3 has 13 amino acids. Looked up from germline, CDR1 is ENHRY and CDR2 is SYGVKD. The CDR3 DNA reads TGTGCCATCAGTGGGGCAAAATCGGGGACCCAGTACTTC. It specifies CAISGAKSGTQYF.

V and J are TRBV28 and TRBJ1-3; 8 bases are shared with TRBD1. V was pared by 6 bases and J by 2 bases, with 6 bases of the junction left unmatched. The CDR3 consists of 15 residues. Germline CDR1 reads MDHEN; CDR2 reads SYDVKM. The CDR3 region is CASRLQGGTGNTIYF. DNA for the CDR3: TGTGCCAGCAGACTACAGGGGGGTACTGGAAACACCATATATTTT.

The chain employs TRBV15 and TRBJ2-5; TRBD2 aligns across 10 bases. V gave up 1 base and J gave up 4 bases; unmatched junction bases: 6. The CDR3 spans 16 residues. Germline V gene sequence: CDR1 LNHNV, CDR2 YYDKDF (reference sequence). The CDR3 nucleotides are TGTGCCACCAGCAGAGGAGGAGCGGGAGGGGGAGAGACCCAGTACTTC. Translating it yields CATSRGGAGGGETQYF.

This chain links TRBV7-2 with TRBJ2-7, with 10 bases lining up with TRBD1. Losses at the gene ends were 5 bases for V and 2 bases for J; bases not matched to a gene: 3. There are 14 residues in the CDR3. Germline CDR1 SGHTA, CDR2 FQGNSA. CDR3 coding DNA: TGTGCCAGCAGCCACGGGACAGGGGCCTACGAGCAGTACTTC. It is translated as CASSHGTGAYEQYF. The whole variable domain, filled in from reference TRBV7-2 and TRBJ2-7, reads GAGVSQSPSNKVTEKGKDVELRCDPISGHTALYWYRQSLGQGLEFLIYFQGNSAPDKSGLPSDRFSAERTGGSVSTLTIQRTQQEDSAVYLCASSHGTGAYEQYFGPGTRLTVT.

The chain is built from TRBV7-9 and TRBJ2-7; D ambiguous. Trimming shortened V by 3 bases and J by 2 bases, and 5 bases separated the two germline ends. Germline CDR1 and CDR2: SEHNR and FQNEAQ (reference sequence). The CDR3 length is 12 residues. The CDR3 DNA sequence: TGTGCCAGCAGCTTTACACCCTACGAGCAGTACTTC. Protein sequence: CASSFTPYEQYF. Together with reference TRBV7-9 and TRBJ2-7, the CDR3 gives the full variable domain: DTGVSQNPRHKITKRGQNVTFRCDPISEHNRLYWYRQTLGQGPEFLTYFQNEAQLEKSRLLSDRFSAERPKGSFSTLEIQRTEQGDSAMYLCASSFTPYEQYFGPGTRLTVT.

V usage is TRBV7-9 and J usage is TRBJ2-1; D is perhaps TRBD1 or TRBD2 (5 bases each). Trimming pared 5 bases from V and 0 bases from J, leaving 8 bases between. Germline V gene data show CDR1 as SEHNR and CDR2 as FQNEAQ (reference sequence). This CDR3 region has 14 residues. CDR3 region: CASSRGTSYNEQFF. For the CDR3, the DNA is TGTGCCAGCAGCCGAGGGACCTCCTACAATGAGCAGTTCTTC.

Only one count was recorded for this clone. In DNA, the CDR3 is TGTGCCAGCAGCTTGTATACCAGGAATAACTATGGCTACACCTTC. Its protein product is CASSLYTRNNYGYTF. V usage is TRBV5-6 and J usage is TRBJ1-2, with D uncertain. Germline CDR1 and CDR2: SGHDT and YYEEEE. With 1 base removed from V and 1 base from J, the gap between germline ends came to 11 bases. This CDR3 region has 15 residues.

The chain is built from TRBV14 and TRBJ2-7, with D maybe TRBD1 (6 bases). The CDR3 consists of 16 residues. V dropped 1 base and J dropped 3 bases, with 16 bases sitting between them. Germline V gives CDR1 SGHDN, CDR2 FVKESK. CDR3 residues: CASSQGGTGNGYEQYF. CDR3 coding DNA: TGTGCCAGCAGCCAAGGAGGTACAGGGAATGGCTACGAGCAGTACTTC.

This chain links TRBV10-3 with TRBJ2-5, with 7 bases aligning to TRBD2. The CDR3 is made up of 16 amino acids. With 0 bases clipped from V and 4 bases from J, the junction kept 8 bases outside the gene matches. Germline V gene data show CDR1 as ENHRY and CDR2 as SYGVKD. The CDR3 sequence: CAISESAGVQGETQYF. The DNA of the CDR3 is TGTGCCATCAGTGAGTCGGCGGGGGTTCAAGGAGAGACCCAGTACTTC.

This chain links TRBV15 with TRBJ2-4; no firm D call. Per germline, CDR1 LNHNV and CDR2 YYDKDF (reference sequence). This CDR3 contains 12 residues. V shed 5 bases and J shed 7 bases, with 9 bases lying between them. The DNA of the CDR3 is TGTGCCACCAGCCCCCGAATGAACATTCAGTACTTC. Translation: CATSPRMNIQYF.

The V call is TRBV18, the J call TRBJ2-1; D is possibly TRBD1 (6 bases). The germline V and J ends were trimmed by 4 bases and 2 bases, with 6 bases remaining between them. This CDR3 spans 13 amino acids. Germline CDR1 and CDR2: KGHSH and LQKENI. Here the CDR3 reads CASSQGAYNEQFF. The CDR3, as DNA: TGTGCCAGCTCACAGGGGGCCTACAATGAGCAGTTCTTC.

This chain uses TRBV29-1 with TRBJ1-1; D might be TRBD1 (6 bases). Deletions cut 3 bases from V and 5 bases from J, with 10 bases between. Germline V lookup: CDR1 SQVTM, CDR2 ANQGSEA. This CDR3 spans 12 amino acids. The CDR3 DNA reads TGCAGCGTTGACACAGGGCGGACTGAAGCTTTCTTT. As protein: CSVDTGRTEAFF.

The chain uses TRBV4-2 and TRBJ2-3, with TRBD2 matching 8 bases. Looked up from germline, CDR1 is LGHNA and CDR2 is YNFKEQ. V shed 0 bases, J shed 0 bases, and the junction held 8 bases outside the gene matches. The CDR3 spans 18 residues. CDR3 bases: TGTGCCAGCAGCCAAGAAGGGAGCGGGGGAACTAGCACAGATACGCAGTATTTT. It codes for CASSQEGSGGTSTDTQYF.

For this clone: At the DNA level, this CDR3 is encoded by other sequences in the same sample as well. The J gene is TRBJ2-2, the V gene TRBV18, with no clear D. The CDR3 length is 12 residues. Per the germline V gene, CDR1 is KGHSH and CDR2 is LQKENI. V was cut by 2 bases and J by 5 bases, with 3 bases left in between. The CDR3 DNA reads as TGTGCCAGCTCACCAGGGACCGGGGAGCTGTTTTTT. Its protein product is CASSPGTGELFF.

The V call is TRBV11-1, the J call TRBJ2-5, with 12 bases fitting TRBD1. Germline loops: CDR1 SGHAT, CDR2 FQDESV (reference sequence). Trimming at V came to 5 bases and at J to 5 bases, leaving 15 bases not matched to a gene. The CDR3 length is 18 residues. The CDR3 DNA reads TGTGCCAGCAGCCTGGGACAGGGGGCGCATAAGTGGACGGAGACCCAGTACTTC. Protein product: CASSLGQGAHKWTETQYF.

This clone has more than one count but fewer than ten. V gene TRBV9 combines with J gene TRBJ2-1; D possibly matches TRBD1 or TRBD2 (5 bases each). The CDR3 spans 16 residues. The germline gives CDR1 SGDLS, CDR2 YYNGEE. V was clipped by 2 bases and J by 7 bases, with 19 bases between them. In DNA form, the CDR3 reads TGTGCCAGCAGCGTCCGGCGGGCCAGAAGGGGTAATGAGCAGTTCTTC. Translating it yields CASSVRRARRGNEQFF.

The V call is TRBV9, the J call TRBJ2-6; possible D gene TRBD1, 5 bases. CDR3 length: 15 residues. V was clipped by 4 bases and J by 2 bases, with 10 bases between them. CDR1 is SGDLS, CDR2 YYNGEE, per germline. This CDR3 reads CASSQVRAGANVLTF. The CDR3 coding sequence is TGTGCCAGCAGCCAAGTCAGGGCTGGGGCCAACGTCCTGACTTTC.

In this sample, this clone turned up a few times. The chain carries TRBV4-1 and TRBJ2-2; no firm D call. The germline gives CDR1 MGHRA, CDR2 YSYEKL. The V and J ends lost 0 bases and 5 bases respectively, with 13 bases between them. This CDR3 has 16 amino acids. The CDR3 here is CASSQDGNGVTGELFF. The CDR3 DNA sequence: TGCGCCAGCAGCCAAGATGGGAATGGCGTTACCGGGGAGCTGTTTTTT.

This clone was recorded a few times. The chain is built from TRBV19 and TRBJ2-1; tentatively, D is TRBD1 (5 bases). Trimming cost V 8 bases and J 4 bases, with 9 bases left between them. The CDR3 is 12 amino acids. CDR1 and CDR2 from the germline V gene are LNHDA and SQIVND (reference sequence). The CDR3 DNA follows: TGTGCCAGTGGGGCAGGGTACAATGAGCAGTTCTTC. Translation: CASGAGYNEQFF. Full variable domain (missing parts from reference TRBV19 and TRBJ2-1): DGGITQSPKYLFRKEGQNVTLSCEQNLNHDAMYWYRQDPGQGLRLIYYSQIVNDFQKGDIAEGYSVSREKKESFPLTVTSAQKNPTAFYLCASGAGYNEQFFGPGTRLTVL.

The chain is built from TRBV15 and TRBJ2-5, with D unclear. This CDR3 region has 15 residues. The germline V gene has CDR1 LNHNV and CDR2 YYDKDF (reference sequence). Deletions cut 1 base from V and 2 bases from J, with 11 bases between. The CDR3 loop is CATSRGARGQETQYF. The CDR3 DNA follows: TGTGCCACCAGCAGAGGGGCCCGTGGTCAAGAGACCCAGTACTTC.

The chain carries TRBV25-1 and TRBJ1-6; weak D call: TRBD1 (5 bases). The CDR3 is 14 residues long. Trimming cost V 7 bases and J 5 bases, with 12 bases left between them. The germline CDR1 and CDR2 sequences are MGHDK and SYGVNS. The CDR3 here is CASTGTVNNSPLHF. The CDR3 nucleotides read TGTGCCAGCACCGGGACGGTGAATAATTCACCCCTCCACTTT.

This chain connects TRBV15 to TRBJ2-1; 10 bases fit TRBD1. The CDR3 is 16 residues long. The V segment lost 3 bases and the J segment 2 bases; nucleotides outside the gene matches: 4. Germline CDR1 reads LNHNV; CDR2 reads YYDKDF (reference sequence). The CDR3 loop reads CATSRSGTGAYNEQFF. The CDR3 nucleotides read TGTGCCACCAGCAGGTCGGGGACAGGGGCCTACAATGAGCAGTTCTTC.

This clone was counted between two and nine times. This rearrangement joins TRBV5-1 to TRBJ2-3, with TRBD2 as a possible D gene (7 bases). This CDR3 contains 16 residues. The V end lost 4 bases, the J end lost 2 bases, and 17 bases lay between the germline ends. Germline CDR1 is SGHRS and CDR2 is YFSETQ. CDR3 sequence: CASSREAGGTTDTQYF. The CDR3 DNA sequence: TGCGCCAGCAGCCGGGAGGCCGGGGGCACCACAGATACGCAGTATTTT.

This clone was counted only a few times. For the CDR3, the DNA is TGCGCCAGCAGTCATCTAATGGACAGGGCAAACTATGGCTACACCTTC. Its protein is CASSHLMDRANYGYTF. V usage is TRBV23-1 and J usage is TRBJ1-2; 8 bases fit TRBD1. TRBV23-1 is annotated as an ORF whose role is uncertain. With V trimmed by 3 bases and J by 2 bases, 8 bases remained unmatched. There are 16 residues in the CDR3.

The DNA for the CDR3 is TGCGCCAGCAGCATTGACAGGGGAACGAGCACTGAAGCTTTCTTT. It translates to CASSIDRGTSTEAFF. This chain joins TRBV5-1 and TRBJ1-1, with 8 bases that match TRBD1. There are 15 residues in the CDR3. The germline V gene has CDR1 SGHRS and CDR2 YFSETQ. Trimming at V came to 4 bases and at J to 4 bases, leaving 9 bases not matched to a gene.

This clone was detected only a few times. V usage is TRBV7-8 and J usage is TRBJ2-5; the match to TRBD2 covers 9 bases. This CDR3 spans 18 amino acids. The germline V gene has CDR1 SGHVS and CDR2 FQNEAQ. V lost 3 bases to trimming and J lost 11 bases; unmatched junction nucleotides: 22. Written as DNA, the CDR3 is TGTGCCAGCAGCTTCTTCCTACCTCGTATTAGCGGGGGCTGGGAGCAGTACTTC. This gives the protein CASSFFLPRISGGWEQYF.